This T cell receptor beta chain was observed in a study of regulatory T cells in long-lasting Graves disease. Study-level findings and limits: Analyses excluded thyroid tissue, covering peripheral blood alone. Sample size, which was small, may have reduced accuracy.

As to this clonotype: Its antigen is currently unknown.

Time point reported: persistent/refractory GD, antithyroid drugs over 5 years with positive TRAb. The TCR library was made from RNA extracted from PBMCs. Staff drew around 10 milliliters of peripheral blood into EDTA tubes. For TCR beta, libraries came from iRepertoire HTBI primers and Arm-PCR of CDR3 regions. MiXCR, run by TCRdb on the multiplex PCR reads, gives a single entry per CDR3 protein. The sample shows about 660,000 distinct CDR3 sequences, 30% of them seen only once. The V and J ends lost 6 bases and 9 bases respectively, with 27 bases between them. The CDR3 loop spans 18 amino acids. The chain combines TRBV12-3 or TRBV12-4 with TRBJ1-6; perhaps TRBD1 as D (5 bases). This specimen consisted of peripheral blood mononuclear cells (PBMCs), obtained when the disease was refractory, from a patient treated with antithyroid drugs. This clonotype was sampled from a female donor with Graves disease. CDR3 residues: CASSQDPLGSLGGSPLHF. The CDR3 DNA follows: TGTGCCAGCAGCCAAGACCCCCTGGGTAGCCTCGGGGGTTCACCCCTCCACTTT.